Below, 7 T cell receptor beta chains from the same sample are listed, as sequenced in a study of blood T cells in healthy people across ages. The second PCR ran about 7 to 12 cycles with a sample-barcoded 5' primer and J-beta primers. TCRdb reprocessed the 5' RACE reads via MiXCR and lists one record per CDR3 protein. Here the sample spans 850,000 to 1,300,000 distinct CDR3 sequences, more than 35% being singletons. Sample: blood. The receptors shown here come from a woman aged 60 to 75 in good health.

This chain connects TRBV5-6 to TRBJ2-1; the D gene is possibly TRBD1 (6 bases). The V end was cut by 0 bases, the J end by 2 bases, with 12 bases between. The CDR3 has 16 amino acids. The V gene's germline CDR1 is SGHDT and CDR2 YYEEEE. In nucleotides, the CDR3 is TGTGCCAGCAGCTTGGAAGAACAGGGCCCCTACAATGAGCAGTTCTTC. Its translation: CASSLEEQGPYNEQFF.

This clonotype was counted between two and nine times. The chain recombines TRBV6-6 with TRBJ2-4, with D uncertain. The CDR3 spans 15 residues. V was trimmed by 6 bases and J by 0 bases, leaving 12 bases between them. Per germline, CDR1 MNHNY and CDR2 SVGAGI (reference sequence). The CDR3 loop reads CASRDIYLAKNIQYF. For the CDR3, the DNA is TGTGCCAGCAGAGACATTTATCTAGCCAAAAACATTCAGTACTTC.

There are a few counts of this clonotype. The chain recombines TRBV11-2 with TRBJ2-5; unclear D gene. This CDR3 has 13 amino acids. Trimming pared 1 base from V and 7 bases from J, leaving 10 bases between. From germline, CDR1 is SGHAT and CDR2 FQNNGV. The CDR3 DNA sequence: TGTGCCAGCAGCTTAGGGGGTATGGTGACCCAGTACTTC. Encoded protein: CASSLGGMVTQYF. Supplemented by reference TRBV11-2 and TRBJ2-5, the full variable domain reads EAGVAQSPRYKIIEKRQSVAFWCNPISGHATLYWYQQILGQGPKLLIQFQNNGVVDDSQLPKDRFSAERLKGVDSTLKIQPAKLEDSAVYLCASSLGGMVTQYFGPGTRLLVL.

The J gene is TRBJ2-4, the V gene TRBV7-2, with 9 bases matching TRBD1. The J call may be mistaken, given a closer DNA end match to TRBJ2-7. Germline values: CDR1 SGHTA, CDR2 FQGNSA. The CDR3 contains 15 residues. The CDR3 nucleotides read TGTGCCAGCAGCTTAGTACAGGGGGCTCTCTACGAGCAGTACTTC. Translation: CASSLVQGALYEQYF.

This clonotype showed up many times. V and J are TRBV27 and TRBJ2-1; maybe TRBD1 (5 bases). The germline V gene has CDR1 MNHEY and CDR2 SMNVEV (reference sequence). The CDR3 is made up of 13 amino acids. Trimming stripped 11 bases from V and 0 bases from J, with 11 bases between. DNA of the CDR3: TGTGCCTCCCGACAGAGCTCCTACAATGAGCAGTTCTTC. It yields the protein CASRQSSYNEQFF.

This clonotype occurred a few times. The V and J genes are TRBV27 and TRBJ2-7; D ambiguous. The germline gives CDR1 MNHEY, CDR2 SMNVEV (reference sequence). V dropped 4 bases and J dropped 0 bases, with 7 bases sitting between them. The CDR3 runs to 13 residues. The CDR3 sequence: CASSSQSSYEQYF. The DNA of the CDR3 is TGTGCCAGCAGTTCTCAGAGCTCCTACGAGCAGTACTTC.

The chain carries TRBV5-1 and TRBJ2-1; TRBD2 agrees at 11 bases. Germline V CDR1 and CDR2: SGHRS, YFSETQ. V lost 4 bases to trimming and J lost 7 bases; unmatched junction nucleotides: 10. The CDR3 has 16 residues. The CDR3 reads CASSLSTSGVGNEQFF. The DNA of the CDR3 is TGCGCCAGCAGCCTATCGACTAGCGGGGTTGGGAATGAGCAGTTCTTC.